This T cell receptor (beta chain) was captured by sequencing in a study of T cell responses to AZD1222 COVID-19 vaccine. Some clones are missing from TCRdb's copy, which holds only in-frame ones; the method was immunoSEQ multiplex PCR. The table lists about 150,000 clones, about 88% of them singletons. The CDR3 loop spans 15 amino acids. The V end lost 4 bases, the J end lost 4 bases, and 14 bases lay between the germline ends. The germline gives CDR1 SEHNR, CDR2 FQNEAQ (reference sequence). Worth noting for this clone: The antigen is not known.

Findings of the study overall: Clonal diversity was possibly underestimated, and white British individuals and females predominated among donors.

The V and J genes are TRBV7-9 and TRBJ1-3, with D possibly being TRBD1 (6 bases). The TCR was taken from an adult in good health. The sample was peripheral blood, taken on day 0 of AZD1222 vaccination. The CDR3 reads CASSSRGHQGNTIYF. The DNA for the CDR3 is TGTGCCAGCAGCTCCCGGGGACATCAAGGAAACACCATATATTTT.